These 26 T cell receptor beta chains originate from one sample sequenced in a study of cytomegalovirus exposure and HLA in healthy donors. The PCR ran on 60 Vbeta and 13 Jbeta primers. This table comes from immunoSEQ multiplex PCR, and its TCRdb copy is limited to in-frame clones, with some not included. The table records about 130,000 clones, roughly three quarters of them present only once. The sequenced sample consisted of PBMCs. These receptors were collected from a man younger than 35 in good health and CMV-seronegative.

V usage is TRBV11-2 and J usage is TRBJ2-2, with 13 nucleotides matching TRBD2. Germline trimming cut 5 bases from V and 9 bases from J; bases unmatched to any gene: 9. CDR3 size: 16 residues. CDR1 is SGHAT, CDR2 FQNNGV, per germline. The CDR3 sequence: CASSRTGTSGTRELFF. CDR3 sequence (DNA): TGTGCCAGCAGCAGGACCGGGACTAGCGGGACCCGGGAGCTGTTTTTT.

In this sample, this clone turned up once. V is TRBV5-4 and J is TRBJ2-3, with D tentatively TRBD2 (6 bases). This CDR3 comprises 15 residues. The V end was cut by 4 bases, the J end by 3 bases, with 15 bases between. The germline CDR1 and CDR2 sequences are SGHNT and YYREEE (reference sequence). This CDR3 is CASSVSGVETDTQYF. The CDR3 nucleotides read TGTGCCAGCAGCGTCTCGGGGGTGGAAACAGATACGCAGTATTTT.

This clone turned up a few times. V is TRBV4-3 and J is TRBJ2-1; no clear D. V was pared by 0 bases and J by 4 bases, with 7 bases between. Germline lookup yields CDR1 LGHNA and CDR2 YSLEER. CDR3 length equals 14 residues. CDR3 amino acids: CASSQDSLYNEQFF. CDR3 DNA: TGCGCCAGCAGCCAAGATTCCCTTTACAATGAGCAGTTCTTC.

The chain couples TRBV30 to TRBJ2-7, with a tentative D call TRBD1 (6 bases). V shed 0 bases and J shed 1 base, with 16 bases lying between them. Germline assignment: CDR1 GTSNPN and CDR2 SVGIG (reference sequence). This CDR3 region has 16 residues. The CDR3 here is CAWSVGGTSRSYEQYF. The CDR3 nucleotides are TGTGCCTGGAGTGTAGGGGGAACGTCTAGATCCTACGAGCAGTACTTC.

This clone is a singleton in its sample. V is TRBV10-3 and J is TRBJ2-7; tentative D call: TRBD2 (6 bases). Deletions cut 3 bases from V and 3 bases from J, with 15 bases between. There are 15 residues in the CDR3. The V gene's germline CDR1 is ENHRY and CDR2 SYGVKD. In DNA, the CDR3 is TGTGCCATCAGTGACCCACTCGGGAGTCTCTACGAGCAGTACTTC. Protein sequence: CAISDPLGSLYEQYF.

J is TRBJ1-2 and V is TRBV7-3; D call uncertain. V was trimmed by 1 base and J by 3 bases, leaving 12 bases between them. The CDR3 is made up of 15 amino acids. Germline V CDR1 and CDR2: SGHTA, FQGTGA. The CDR3 loop is CASSLSEGSYYGYTF. CDR3 nucleotides: TGTGCCAGCAGCTTAAGTGAGGGCAGCTACTATGGCTACACCTTC.

V is TRBV7-9 and J is TRBJ2-5; D may be TRBD1 (6 bases). The J call is doubtful: the DNA matches TRBJ2-7 better. CDR1 and CDR2 from the germline V gene are SEHNR and FQNEAQ (reference sequence). The length of the CDR3 is 12 residues. The CDR3 DNA follows: TGTGCCAGCAGCTTCGGCAGGGGCGAGCAGTACTTC. This sequence encodes CASSFGRGEQYF.

This rearrangement joins TRBV5-4 to TRBJ1-2; TRBD1 might be the D (5 bases). This CDR3 region has 16 residues. V lost 0 bases and J lost 4, with 16 bases in between. Germline lookup yields CDR1 SGHNT and CDR2 YYREEE (reference sequence). This CDR3 reads CASSLGGVTAVYGYTF. In DNA, the CDR3 is TGTGCCAGCAGCTTGGGGGGGGTGACGGCTGTCTATGGCTACACCTTC.

The V gene is TRBV7-7, the J gene TRBJ2-7, with 8 bases matching TRBD1. Trimming at V came to 4 bases and at J to 6 bases, leaving 8 bases not matched to a gene. The CDR3 runs 14 residues. CDR1 SSHAT and CDR2 FNYEAQ come from the germline V gene (reference sequence). The CDR3 DNA is TGTGCCAGCAGCTCCGGACAGGGTAAGAGCGAGCAGTACGTC. This encodes CASSSGQGKSEQYV.

This chain uses TRBV13 with TRBJ2-2; maybe TRBD1 (6 bases). This CDR3 is built from 15 residues. CDR1 and CDR2 from the germline V gene are PRHDT and FYEKMQ (reference sequence). V was clipped by 4 bases and J by 1 base, with 10 bases between them. CDR3 DNA: TGTGCCAGCAGCTGGCGACAGGAGAACACCGGGGAGCTGTTTTTT. This codes for CASSWRQENTGELFF.

This rearrangement joins TRBV4-3 to TRBJ2-1; D possibly corresponds to TRBD1 (6 bases). The ends were cut back, 3 bases at V and 0 bases at J, with 12 bases in the middle. This CDR3 is built from 16 residues. Germline assignment: CDR1 LGHNA and CDR2 YSLEER. The CDR3 DNA reads as TGCGCCAGCAGCCATCAAGCGGACAGCTCCTACAATGAGCAGTTCTTC. This sequence encodes CASSHQADSSYNEQFF.

This clone was found once. V usage is TRBV7-9 and J usage is TRBJ2-1, with D maybe TRBD2 (6 bases). Trimming left V 5 bases short and J 11 bases short, with 13 bases between. This CDR3 is 12 amino acids long. The V gene's germline CDR1 is SEHNR and CDR2 FQNEAQ (reference sequence). CDR3 protein: CASSRSGTQQFF. The CDR3 DNA is TGTGCCAGCAGCCGATCAGGGACTCAGCAGTTCTTC.

On this clone itself: It is unclear where the CDR3 begins or ends on the DNA, so no DNA is shown, and the CDR3 is as TCRdb lists it. The rearrangement joins TRBV10-2 to TRBJ2-2; the D segment call TRBD1 is taken from the table without a DNA check. The CDR3 adds up to 18 amino acids, both ends counted. Germline lookup yields CDR1 WSHSY and CDR2 SAAADI. This chain's CDR3 is CASSSAPGQASGTGELFF.

This rearrangement joins TRBV4-3 to TRBJ2-5, with TRBD2 matching 10 bases. The CDR3 extends over 17 amino acids. Germline V gene sequence: CDR1 LGHNA, CDR2 YSLEER. V gave up 0 bases and J gave up 6 bases; unmatched junction bases: 10. CDR3 DNA sequence: TGCGCCAGCAGCCAAGAAGCCAGCGGGAGGGCTAAAAAGACCCAGTACTTC. It specifies CASSQEASGRAKKTQYF.

This chain joins TRBV29-1 and TRBJ2-5; 7 nucleotides agree with TRBD1. Germline CDR1 reads SQVTM; CDR2 reads ANQGSEA. The length of the CDR3 is 12 residues. V was pared by 7 bases and J by 5 bases, with 7 bases of the junction left unmatched. The CDR3 sequence: CSGEGGRETQYF. The CDR3 DNA sequence: TGCAGCGGAGAAGGGGGCCGGGAGACCCAGTACTTC.

This clone was seen a handful of times. The chain uses TRBV6-1 and TRBJ2-7, with TRBD2 identical over 10 bases. The CDR3 is 14 residues long. Trimming cost V 10 bases and J 2 bases; bases outside gene matches: 8. The germline V gene encodes CDR1 MNHNS and CDR2 SASEGT. For the CDR3, the DNA is TGTGCCATCGTAGCGGGAGGTCCTCCCTACGAGCAGTACTTC. Protein product: CAIVAGGPPYEQYF.

J is TRBJ2-7 and V is TRBV5-1; a possible D gene is TRBD1 (6 bases). In germline, CDR1 is SGHRS, CDR2 YFSETQ. This CDR3 is 14 amino acids long. V was shortened by 1 base and J by 4 bases, with 12 bases between the two germline ends. The CDR3 loop reads CASSLTGIAYEQYF. The DNA for the CDR3 is TGCGCCAGCAGCTTGACAGGGATCGCTTACGAGCAGTACTTC.

This clone has a handful of counts. This chain connects TRBV5-1 to TRBJ2-1, with TRBD2 matching 8 bases. J was trimmed by 6 bases and V by 4 bases; bases with no gene match: 9. The CDR3 extends over 15 amino acids. Germline assignment: CDR1 SGHRS and CDR2 YFSETQ. The CDR3 DNA reads as TGCGCCAGCAGCGGGACTAGTGGGAGGGCCAATGAGCAGTTCTTC. Translation gives CASSGTSGRANEQFF.

The V and J genes are TRBV6-4 and TRBJ1-6; possible D gene TRBD1, 5 bases. The CDR3 loop spans 17 amino acids. V lost 8 bases and J lost 0, with 17 bases in between. Germline CDR1 is MRHNA and CDR2 is SNTAGT. The CDR3 spells CASSRTSQSSYNSPLHF. DNA for the CDR3: TGTGCCAGCTCACGGACAAGTCAGAGCTCCTATAATTCACCCCTCCACTTT.

The chain employs TRBV18 and TRBJ2-1, with 11 positions matching TRBD2. This CDR3 region has 16 residues. The V gene end was trimmed by 3 bases and the J gene end by 9 bases; junction bases not matched to a gene: 10. The germline V gene encodes CDR1 KGHSH and CDR2 LQKENI. The CDR3 is CASSPSTSGTGGEQFF. Here the CDR3 DNA reads TGTGCCAGCTCACCCTCGACTAGCGGGACAGGCGGTGAGCAGTTCTTC.

On this clone itself: The same CDR3 arises from other DNA sequences in this sample as well. DNA of the CDR3: TGTGCCAGCAGTCGAGGCGAGCAGTACTTC. Its protein product is CASSRGEQYF. V and J are TRBV2 and TRBJ2-7; D gene unclear. Germline lookup yields CDR1 SNHLY and CDR2 FYNNEI. The CDR3 contains 10 residues. The V gene lost 5 bases and the J gene lost 6 bases, with 5 bases spanning the gap. Filled out from reference TRBV2 and TRBJ2-7, the complete variable domain reads EPEVTQTPSHQVTQMGQEVILRCVPISNHLYFYWYRQILGQKVEFLVSFYNNEISEKSEIFDDQFSVERPDGSNFTLKIRSTKLEDSAMYFCASSRGEQYFGPGTRLTVT.

This chain joins TRBV28 and TRBJ2-7; the D gene is possibly TRBD1 (6 bases). CDR3 length: 16 amino acids. Germline loops: CDR1 MDHEN, CDR2 SYDVKM. V was shortened by 4 bases and J by 6 bases, with 22 bases between the two germline ends. The CDR3: CASSSPASGGGCEQYF. The CDR3 nucleotides are TGTGCCAGCAGTTCCCCCGCTTCTGGGGGCGGGTGCGAGCAGTACTTC.

V is TRBV27 and J is TRBJ2-3; no clear D. The CDR3 is 14 amino acids. In germline, CDR1 is MNHEY, CDR2 SMNVEV (reference sequence). V lost 6 bases to trimming and J lost 4 bases, with 14 bases between them. CDR3 amino acids: CASSLSRTSDTQYF. CDR3 bases: TGTGCCAGCAGCCTTAGCAGAACCTCAGATACGCAGTATTTT.

Written as DNA, the CDR3 is TGTGCCAGTAGTCCCTCCCCTCGACAGTCTAGTCAGCCCCAGCATTTT. Protein: CASSPSPRQSSQPQHF. This chain connects TRBV19 to TRBJ1-5, with a tentative D call TRBD1 (5 bases). Trimming took 5 bases from V and 6 from J, leaving 20 bases between them. Germline V gene lookup returns CDR1 LNHDA and CDR2 SQIVND (reference sequence). The CDR3 is made up of 16 amino acids.

CDR3 loop: CASSEGRGPYGYTF. CDR3 nucleotide sequence: TGTGCCAGCAGTGAGGGCAGGGGCCCATATGGCTACACCTTC. The chain is built from TRBV2 and TRBJ1-2; perhaps TRBD1 as D (6 bases). The CDR3 is 14 residues long. CDR1 is SNHLY and CDR2 is FYNNEI in the germline V gene. Trimming took off 3 bases at V and 5 bases at J, with 13 bases between the two ends.

The chain employs TRBV11-3 and TRBJ2-1, with D possibly matching TRBD2 (6 bases). The CDR3 covers 15 residues. V lost 5 bases and J 3 bases, leaving 14 bases between the germline ends. Germline CDR1 reads SGHNT; CDR2 reads YENEEA. The CDR3 is CASSEDGSGYNEQFF. CDR3 DNA: TGTGCCAGCAGCGAGGACGGGAGTGGCTACAATGAGCAGTTCTTC. The whole variable domain, filled in from reference TRBV11-3 and TRBJ2-1, reads EAGVVQSPRYKIIEKKQPVAFWCNPISGHNTLYWYLQNLGQGPELLIRYENEEAVDDSQLPKDRFSAERLKGVDSTLKIQPAELGDSAVYLCASSEDGSGYNEQFFGPGTRLTVL.